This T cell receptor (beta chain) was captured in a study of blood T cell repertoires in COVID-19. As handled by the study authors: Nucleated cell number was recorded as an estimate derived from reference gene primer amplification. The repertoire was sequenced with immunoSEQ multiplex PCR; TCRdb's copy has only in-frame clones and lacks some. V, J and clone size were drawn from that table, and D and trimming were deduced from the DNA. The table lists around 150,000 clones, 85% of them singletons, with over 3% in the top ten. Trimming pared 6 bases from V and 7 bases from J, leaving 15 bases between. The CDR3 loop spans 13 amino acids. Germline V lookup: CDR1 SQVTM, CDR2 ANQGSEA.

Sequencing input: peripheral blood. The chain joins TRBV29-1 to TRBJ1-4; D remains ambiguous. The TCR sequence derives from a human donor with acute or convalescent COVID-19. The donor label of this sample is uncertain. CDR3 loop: CSVAGPIVEKLFF. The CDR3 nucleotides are TGCAGCGTCGCGGGTCCCATTGTTGAAAAACTGTTTTTT. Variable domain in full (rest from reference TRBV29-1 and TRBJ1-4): SAVISQKPSRDICQRGTSLTIQCQVDSQVTMMFWYRQQPGQSLTLIATANQGSEATYESGFVIDKFPISRPNLTFSTLTVSNMSPEDSSIYLCSVAGPIVEKLFFGSGTQLSVL.